These 2 T cell receptor beta chains were all obtained from the same sample, sequenced in a study of human T cells and chemical hapten exposure. TCRdb passed the RACE reads through MiXCR, listing each CDR3 protein once. The sample holds 250,000 or so distinct CDR3 sequences, roughly 8% seen once. Time point here: pre-sensitization, week 0. The treatment denotes: therapeutic diphenylcyclopropenone sensitization with weekly scalp DPC. This specimen consisted of whole blood, obtained in connection with sensitization to the hapten diphenylcyclopropenone (DPC). The receptors derive from a man between 18 and 29 years old with alopecia areata. Some clones in this sample may be carry-over from other donors' samples.

This clonotype has only a few counts. The chain joins TRBV29-1 to TRBJ2-1, with D hard to call. CDR1 and CDR2 from the germline V gene are SQVTM and ANQGSEA. V lost 1 base and J lost 3, with 10 bases in between. The CDR3 runs to 14 residues. CDR3 nucleotides: TGCAGCGTTGAAGGGGGTACCCTCTACAATGAGCAGTTCTTC. The encoded protein is CSVEGGTLYNEQFF.

This clonotype was seen ten or more times. This chain uses TRBV28 with TRBJ2-5; tentative D call: TRBD1 (5 bases). Looked up from germline, CDR1 is MDHEN and CDR2 is SYDVKM. V lost 2 bases and J 2 bases, leaving 9 bases between the germline ends. The CDR3 totals 14 residues. Here the CDR3 DNA reads TGTGCCAGCAGTTTAAGGACAAGACAAGAGACCCAGTACTTC. Protein product: CASSLRTRQETQYF. Full variable domain (rest looked up from reference TRBV28 and TRBJ2-5): DVKVTQSSRYLVKRTGEKVFLECVQDMDHENMFWYRQDPGLGLRLIYFSYDVKMKEKGDIPEGYSVSREKKERFSLILESASTNQTSMYLCASSLRTRQETQYFGPGTRLLVL.